The 23 T cell receptor beta chains presented below share a single source sample, sequenced in a study of radiation and T cells in renal cell carcinoma. The table came from immunoSEQ multiplex PCR; TCRdb's copy has only in-frame clones and leaves some out. The data show about 59,000 clones, with about three quarters seen just once and 7.3% held by the top ten. Time point given: baseline pretreatment blood. Described treatment: 15 Gy SBRT to primary tumor, nephrectomy 4 weeks later. The sample was blood, taken from a patient whose treatment included radiotherapy and nephrectomy. The receptors were gathered from a man in his 60s with renal cell carcinoma.

J is TRBJ2-5 and V is TRBV5-1; 12 bases fit TRBD2. The germline gives CDR1 SGHRS, CDR2 YFSETQ. The J segment lost 1 base and the V segment lost 4 bases, leaving 17 bases of the junction unmatched. This CDR3 region has 20 residues. The DNA for the CDR3 is TGCGCCAGCAGCCGCGGCGGGGCTAGCGGGAGGGCCAGGGGCCAAGAGACCCAGTACTTC. Translated, it gives CASSRGGASGRARGQETQYF.

The rearrangement joins TRBV6-6 to TRBJ2-3, with no clear D. Between the trimmed V and J ends, which lost 2 bases and 2 bases, there was a span of 8 bases. The CDR3 totals 14 residues. CDR1 and CDR2 (germline): MNHNY, SVGAGI (reference sequence). CDR3 amino acids: CASSYAPNTDTQYF. CDR3 nucleotide sequence: TGTGCCAGCAGTTACGCGCCTAACACAGATACGCAGTATTTT.

The V call is TRBV27, the J call TRBJ1-2; D unclear. The CDR3 spans 14 residues. The germline CDR1 and CDR2 sequences are MNHEY and SMNVEV (reference sequence). V shed 6 bases and J shed 4 bases, with 15 bases lying between them. Written as DNA, the CDR3 is TGTGCCAGCAGACCATCGGTGAGTGGCTATGGCTACACCTTC. Its protein product is CASRPSVSGYGYTF.

The chain uses TRBV5-4 and TRBJ2-3; weak D call: TRBD2 (6 bases). Trimming removed 0 bases at V and 2 bases at J, with 10 bases between. This CDR3 spans 15 amino acids. Germline V gene data show CDR1 as SGHNT and CDR2 as YYREEE (reference sequence). CDR3 protein: CASSLGAGLTDTQYF. The DNA of the CDR3 is TGTGCCAGCAGCTTGGGGGCGGGGCTCACAGATACGCAGTATTTT.

The chain uses TRBV4-3 and TRBJ2-6; no reliable D call. The CDR3 sequence is 19 residues long. The germline V and J ends were trimmed by 0 bases and 0 bases, with 15 bases remaining between them. CDR1 is LGHNA, CDR2 YSLEER, per germline. As DNA, the CDR3 is TGCGCCAGCAGCCAAGATTGGGCCGCTTCCTTCTCTGGGGCCAACGTCCTGACTTTC. Translation: CASSQDWAASFSGANVLTF.

The V gene is TRBV10-1, the J gene TRBJ1-5; no firm D call. The germline V and J ends were trimmed by 0 bases and 7 bases, with 7 bases remaining between them. The germline V gene encodes CDR1 WNHNN and CDR2 SYGVQD (reference sequence). The CDR3 loop spans 13 amino acids. CDR3 coding DNA: TGCGCCAGCAGTGAGTCTCGTGGGCAGCCCCAGCATTTT. Protein sequence: CASSESRGQPQHF.

V and J are TRBV19 and TRBJ1-2; a possible D gene is TRBD1 (6 bases). The CDR3 runs to 13 residues. The V end lost 1 base, the J end lost 8 bases, and 11 bases lay between the germline ends. The germline V gene has CDR1 LNHDA and CDR2 SQIVND (reference sequence). Here the CDR3 DNA reads TGTGCCAGTAGTATAGGCAGGGGTTTGGGCTACACCTTC. This gives the protein CASSIGRGLGYTF.

This clone was detected a few times. This sequence joins TRBV7-2 and TRBJ2-7; D gene uncertain. V was pared by 0 bases and J by 2 bases, with 8 bases between. The CDR3 has 14 residues. Germline V gene data show CDR1 as SGHTA and CDR2 as FQGNSA. In DNA form, the CDR3 reads TGTGCCAGCAGCTTAGCTTCAGGAACCTACGAGCAGTACTTC. This codes for CASSLASGTYEQYF. Based on the CDR3 plus reference TRBV7-2 and TRBJ2-7, the full variable domain is GAGVSQSPSNKVTEKGKDVELRCDPISGHTALYWYRQSLGQGLEFLIYFQGNSAPDKSGLPSDRFSAERTGGSVSTLTIQRTQQEDSAVYLCASSLASGTYEQYFGPGTRLTVT.

This chain uses TRBV29-1 with TRBJ2-2, with 12 nucleotides matching TRBD1. Germline trimming cut 0 bases from V and 6 bases from J; bases unmatched to any gene: 5. The CDR3 is 16 residues long. Germline CDR1 is SQVTM and CDR2 is ANQGSEA. The CDR3 sequence is CSVEDPGQGAPGELFF. The CDR3 DNA sequence: TGCAGCGTTGAAGATCCGGGACAGGGGGCGCCCGGGGAGCTGTTTTTT.

The chain has TRBV4-3 and TRBJ1-2; D ambiguous. The length of the CDR3 is 15 residues. Trimming stripped 0 bases from V and 2 bases from J, with 10 bases between. Looked up from germline, CDR1 is LGHNA and CDR2 is YSLEER. CDR3 sequence: CASSQDAGRNYGYTF. CDR3 coding DNA: TGCGCCAGCAGCCAAGATGCAGGCAGGAACTATGGCTACACCTTC.

V usage is TRBV19 and J usage is TRBJ2-5; D is perhaps TRBD1 (7 bases). Germline V gene lookup returns CDR1 LNHDA and CDR2 SQIVND (reference sequence). CDR3 length equals 14 residues. V was shortened by 5 bases and J by 4 bases, with 14 bases between the two germline ends. The CDR3 DNA is TGTGCCAGTAGTTCGGGGGACAGCTTAGAGACCCAGTACTTC. The encoded protein is CASSSGDSLETQYF. Combining the CDR3 with reference TRBV19 and TRBJ2-5 gives the whole variable domain DGGITQSPKYLFRKEGQNVTLSCEQNLNHDAMYWYRQDPGQGLRLIYYSQIVNDFQKGDIAEGYSVSREKKESFPLTVTSAQKNPTAFYLCASSSGDSLETQYFGPGTRLLVL.

This chain uses TRBV2 with TRBJ2-2; unclear D gene. Germline CDR1 is SNHLY and CDR2 is FYNNEI. Trimming took off 4 bases at V and 4 bases at J, with 10 bases between the two ends. This CDR3 has 14 residues. The CDR3 region is CASSVHGTTGELFF. The DNA for the CDR3 is TGTGCCAGCAGTGTCCACGGTACCACCGGGGAGCTGTTTTTT.

This sequence joins TRBV30 and TRBJ1-2, with unresolved D. Germline-derived CDR1 and CDR2 are GTSNPN and SVGIG (reference sequence). The CDR3 covers 12 residues. The CDR3 sequence: CAGRGQWYGYTF. DNA for the CDR3: TGTGCTGGAAGAGGCCAGTGGTATGGCTACACCTTC.

This chain links TRBV14 with TRBJ1-3; no reliable D call. The V gene lost 0 bases and the J gene lost 4 bases, with 22 bases spanning the gap. The length of the CDR3 is 19 residues. The germline gives CDR1 SGHDN, CDR2 FVKESK. CDR3 protein: CASSQDFRVSKPSGNTIYF. CDR3 bases: TGTGCCAGCAGCCAAGATTTCCGGGTTTCCAAGCCTTCAGGAAACACCATATATTTT.

The chain recombines TRBV6-5 with TRBJ2-1, with D perhaps TRBD1 or TRBD2 (5 bases each). The germline V gene has CDR1 MNHEY and CDR2 SVGAGI. The CDR3 is 12 residues long. V lost 8 bases, J lost 9 bases, and 14 bases lay in between. The chain's CDR3 is CASSLGESEQFF. The DNA for the CDR3 is TGTGCCAGCTCTTTGGGGGAAAGTGAGCAGTTCTTC.

The chain employs TRBV27 and TRBJ1-2; possibly TRBD1 for D (5 bases). Looked up from germline, CDR1 is MNHEY and CDR2 is SMNVEV (reference sequence). This CDR3 spans 12 amino acids. V lost 8 bases to trimming and J lost 8 bases, with 15 bases between them. In DNA form, the CDR3 reads TGTGCCAGCTCCGGGACCGACCGGGGCTACACCTTC. Translation gives CASSGTDRGYTF.

The chain links TRBV7-8 to TRBJ2-5, with no clear D. Germline CDR1 SGHVS, CDR2 FQNEAQ. V was cut by 1 base and J by 5 bases, with 8 bases left in between. The CDR3 has 13 residues. The CDR3 nucleotides read TGTGCCAGCAGCTTAGACCTCGAGGAGACCCAGTACTTC. The encoded protein is CASSLDLEETQYF. The whole variable domain, filled in from reference TRBV7-8 and TRBJ2-5, reads GAGVSQSPRYKVAKRGQDVALRCDPISGHVSLFWYQQALGQGPEFLTYFQNEAQLDKSGLPSDRFFAERPEGSVSTLKIQRTQQEDSAVYLCASSLDLEETQYFGPGTRLLVL.

The V call is TRBV18, the J call TRBJ2-1; 10 nucleotides align to TRBD2. The germline gives CDR1 KGHSH, CDR2 LQKENI. CDR3 length: 16 amino acids. Trimming took 0 bases from V and 8 from J; bases not matched to a gene: 7. As DNA, the CDR3 is TGTGCCAGCTCACCACCGGGGGTAGCGGGGGGCCATGAGCAGTTCTTC. Amino acid sequence: CASSPPGVAGGHEQFF.

The chain is built from TRBV12-5 and TRBJ2-3; TRBD2 aligns across 9 bases. This CDR3 comprises 17 residues. In germline, CDR1 is LGHNT, CDR2 FRNRAP. J was trimmed by 2 bases and V by 2 bases; bases with no gene match: 8. DNA for the CDR3: TGTGCTAGTGGTTTGTTCGGGGTAGCGGGGGTCACAGATACGCAGTATTTT. It codes for CASGLFGVAGVTDTQYF.

The CDR3 region has the DNA TGCAGTGCCGTTAATGAAAAACTGTTTTTT. Protein sequence: CSAVNEKLFF. The chain couples TRBV20-1 to TRBJ1-4; unclear D gene. The germline V gene has CDR1 DFQATT and CDR2 SNEGSKA (reference sequence). V lost 6 bases, J lost 4 bases, and 3 bases lay in between. CDR3 size: 10 residues.

CDR3: CASSLVAAEISYNEQFF. In DNA form, the CDR3 reads TGTGCCAGCAGCTTGGTGGCCGCCGAGATATCCTACAATGAGCAGTTCTTC. The chain carries TRBV5-5 and TRBJ2-1; unclear D gene. The germline CDR1 and CDR2 sequences are SGHKS and YYEKEE (reference sequence). CDR3 length: 17 residues. V was cut by 0 bases and J by 1 base, with 14 bases left in between.

This chain uses TRBV4-1 with TRBJ2-7, with TRBD2 as a possible D gene (6 bases). Germline assignment: CDR1 MGHRA and CDR2 YSYEKL. The germline V and J ends were trimmed by 4 bases and 7 bases, with 14 bases remaining between them. This CDR3 is 13 amino acids long. The CDR3 region has the DNA TGCGCCAGCAGCCTAGAGACTAGTATGGAGCAGTACGTC. This gives the protein CASSLETSMEQYV.

The chain is built from TRBV19 and TRBJ2-2; TRBD2 agrees at 12 bases. Germline CDR1 reads LNHDA; CDR2 reads SQIVND (reference sequence). V lost 6 bases to trimming and J lost 3 bases; unmatched junction nucleotides: 5. There are 16 residues in the CDR3. The CDR3 loop is CASSTSGRWDTGELFF. The DNA for the CDR3 is TGTGCCAGTAGCACTAGCGGGAGGTGGGACACCGGGGAGCTGTTTTTT.